The 17 T cell receptor beta chains listed next were all sequenced from one sample in a study of OX40 agonist ivuxolimab in advanced cancers. The table came from immunoSEQ multiplex PCR; TCRdb's copy has only in-frame clones and leaves some out. Seen here are more than 25,000 clones, roughly 90% observed once, and the top ten hold 25% to 30%. Sequenced here: CD4+ or CD8+ T cells sorted from blood, sampled in a trial of the OX40 agonist ivuxolimab. Every receptor here comes from an adult with an advanced solid tumor such as melanoma, head and neck, liver or kidney cancer.

The chain couples TRBV9 to TRBJ1-5; TRBD1 is a possible D gene (6 bases). Germline V gene data show CDR1 as SGDLS and CDR2 as YYNGEE. Trimming took off 9 bases at V and 0 bases at J, with 16 bases between the two ends. The CDR3 loop spans 15 amino acids. CDR3 loop: CATKRGGDSNQPQHF. The DNA for the CDR3 is TGTGCCACGAAGCGAGGGGGTGATAGCAATCAGCCCCAGCATTTT. Complete variable domain (other parts from reference TRBV9 and TRBJ1-5): DSGVTQTPKHLITATGQRVTLRCSPRSGDLSVYWYQQSLDQGLQFLIQYYNGEERAKGNILERFSAQQFPDLHSELNLSSLELGDSALYFCATKRGGDSNQPQHFGDGTRLSIL.

The genes are TRBV7-3 and TRBJ2-1; D possibly uses TRBD1 or TRBD2 (6 bases each). Germline CDR1 and CDR2: SGHTA and FQGTGA. The V end was cut by 2 bases, the J end by 10 bases, with 15 bases between. There are 14 residues in the CDR3. The CDR3 DNA reads as TGTGCCAGCAGCTTACAAGCCGGGGGCCGGGAGCAGTTCTTC. It specifies CASSLQAGGREQFF.

V usage is TRBV23-1 and J usage is TRBJ2-7; D is perhaps TRBD1 (6 bases). Being an ORF, TRBV23-1 has a function that is uncertain. V shed 2 bases and J shed 0 bases, with 17 bases lying between them. The CDR3 runs 17 residues. Here the CDR3 reads CASSQARTDITSYEQYF. The CDR3 nucleotides are TGCGCCAGCAGTCAAGCCCGGACAGATATTACCTCCTACGAGCAGTACTTC.

The chain links TRBV5-1 to TRBJ2-7, with D unclear. The CDR3 contains 15 residues. V gave up 3 bases and J gave up 0 bases, with 13 bases separating them. Germline V lookup: CDR1 SGHRS, CDR2 YFSETQ. For the CDR3, the DNA is TGCGCCAGCAGCTCCGAGACTCACTACTCCTACGAGCAGTACTTC. It codes for CASSSETHYSYEQYF.

V gene TRBV9 combines with J gene TRBJ2-7; TRBD1 is a possible D gene (6 bases). The CDR3 consists of 15 residues. Trimming removed 0 bases at V and 1 base at J, with 11 bases between. The germline V gene encodes CDR1 SGDLS and CDR2 YYNGEE. For the CDR3, the DNA is TGTGCCAGCAGCGTAGGACAGGCCTTATCCTACGAGCAGTACTTC. This sequence encodes CASSVGQALSYEQYF.

V usage is TRBV11-2 and J usage is TRBJ2-7, with 7 positions matching TRBD1. The CDR3 is made up of 14 amino acids. Germline V lookup: CDR1 SGHAT, CDR2 FQNNGV. The V gene end was trimmed by 5 bases and the J gene end by 2 bases; junction bases not matched to a gene: 6. The CDR3, as DNA: TGTGCCAGCAGCCAAACAGGGGCAACCTACGAGCAGTACTTC. Translation: CASSQTGATYEQYF.

This clone is labeled large. J is TRBJ2-2 and V is TRBV6-5; unclear D gene. The V gene lost 6 bases and the J gene lost 9 bases, with 17 bases spanning the gap. Germline lookup yields CDR1 MNHEY and CDR2 SVGAGI. This CDR3 has 14 residues. The CDR3 spells CASRTLGSDRELFF. Written as DNA, the CDR3 is TGTGCCAGCAGGACTCTGGGGTCGGACCGGGAGCTGTTTTTT.

The chain couples TRBV7-8 to TRBJ2-1, with D tentatively TRBD2 (5 bases). Germline V gene data show CDR1 as SGHVS and CDR2 as FQNEAQ. This CDR3 comprises 13 residues. The V and J ends lost 5 bases and 10 bases respectively, with 15 bases between them. CDR3: CASSPHGSGEQFF. Here the CDR3 DNA reads TGTGCCAGCAGCCCCCACGGGTCGGGGGAGCAGTTCTTC.

The chain uses TRBV28 and TRBJ2-5, with 8 bases identical to TRBD2. The V and J ends lost 2 bases and 4 bases, in that order; junction bases with no gene match: 9. The length of the CDR3 is 16 residues. CDR1 MDHEN and CDR2 SYDVKM come from the germline V gene. CDR3 bases: TGTGCCAGCAGTTTACCCGGGACTAGGGGGGGAGAGACCCAGTACTTC. It encodes CASSLPGTRGGETQYF. Full variable domain (outside the CDR3, taken from reference TRBV28 and TRBJ2-5): DVKVTQSSRYLVKRTGEKVFLECVQDMDHENMFWYRQDPGLGLRLIYFSYDVKMKEKGDIPEGYSVSREKKERFSLILESASTNQTSMYLCASSLPGTRGGETQYFGPGTRLLVL.

The chain is built from TRBV27 and TRBJ2-7; TRBD1 matches 11 bases. The CDR3 sequence is 14 residues long. From germline, CDR1 is MNHEY and CDR2 SMNVEV (reference sequence). V shed 6 bases and J 3 bases; nucleotides not matched to a gene: 4. The DNA for the CDR3 is TGTGCCAGCAGACTCGGGACAGGGGGCTACGAGCAGTACTTC. It is translated as CASRLGTGGYEQYF.

This chain links TRBV25-1 with TRBJ2-6; D possibly uses TRBD1 or TRBD2 (5 bases each). Germline V gene data show CDR1 as MGHDK and CDR2 as SYGVNS. There are 16 residues in the CDR3. V was trimmed by 4 bases and J by 5 bases, leaving 15 bases between them. This chain's CDR3 is CASSGRDGLWANVLTF. The CDR3 DNA follows: TGTGCCAGCAGTGGACGGGACGGACTCTGGGCCAACGTCCTGACTTTC.

The CDR3 here is CASSSPGQGAYEQYF. The CDR3 DNA is TGTGCCAGCAGTTCACCGGGACAGGGGGCTTACGAGCAGTACTTC. This rearrangement joins TRBV27 to TRBJ2-7; 12 positions agree with TRBD1. Looked up from germline, CDR1 is MNHEY and CDR2 is SMNVEV (reference sequence). Trimming cost V 4 bases and J 4 bases; bases outside gene matches: 5. This CDR3 region has 15 residues.

The sample holds a few counts of this clone. This rearrangement joins TRBV9 to TRBJ1-5; D is undetermined. The ends were cut back, 0 bases at V and 7 bases at J, with 11 bases in the middle. CDR1 SGDLS and CDR2 YYNGEE come from the germline V gene. The CDR3 has 14 amino acids. The CDR3 sequence is CASSVEDVQQPQHF. The CDR3 DNA reads TGTGCCAGCAGCGTAGAAGATGTGCAGCAGCCCCAGCATTTT. Combining the CDR3 with reference TRBV9 and TRBJ1-5 gives the whole variable domain DSGVTQTPKHLITATGQRVTLRCSPRSGDLSVYWYQQSLDQGLQFLIQYYNGEERAKGNILERFSAQQFPDLHSELNLSSLELGDSALYFCASSVEDVQQPQHFGDGTRLSIL.

The chain recombines TRBV30 with TRBJ2-7, with TRBD2 matching over 7 bases. The CDR3 consists of 15 residues. V dropped 7 bases and J dropped 2; count of bases not matched to a gene: 14. The germline V gene has CDR1 GTSNPN and CDR2 SVGIG (reference sequence). CDR3 in DNA: TGTGCCTCAGGCAGAGGTCTAGCGGATACCTACGAGCAGTACTTC. The encoded protein is CASGRGLADTYEQYF.

The rearrangement joins TRBV15 to TRBJ2-7; 7 bases map to TRBD2. The V and J ends lost 5 bases and 3 bases, in that order; junction bases with no gene match: 4. Germline V gives CDR1 LNHNV, CDR2 YYDKDF (reference sequence). CDR3 length: 13 residues. This CDR3 is CATSERDGYEQYF. CDR3 coding DNA: TGTGCCACCAGCGAGCGGGACGGCTACGAGCAGTACTTC.

J is TRBJ2-7 and V is TRBV13; 12 bases map to TRBD2. The V segment lost 5 bases and the J segment 6 bases; nucleotides outside the gene matches: 2. CDR1 and CDR2 from the germline V gene are PRHDT and FYEKMQ (reference sequence). CDR3 size: 13 residues. The chain's CDR3 is CASSILAGGEQYF. DNA for the CDR3: TGTGCCAGCAGCATACTAGCGGGAGGCGAGCAGTACTTC.

The rearrangement uses TRBV7-9 and TRBJ2-5; 7 positions match TRBD1. Germline V gene sequence: CDR1 SEHNR, CDR2 FQNEAQ (reference sequence). The CDR3 contains 13 residues. V shed 4 bases and J 3 bases; nucleotides not matched to a gene: 2. CDR3 in amino acids: CASSSGQEETQYF. Written as DNA, the CDR3 is TGTGCCAGCAGCTCCGGACAGGAAGAGACCCAGTACTTC.